These 31 T cell receptor beta chains share one sample of origin, sequenced in a study of blood T cell repertoires in COVID-19. Assay used: immunoSEQ multiplex PCR; TCRdb lists only in-frame clones, some missing. The sample has some 110,000 clones, around 87% seen once. Sequencing input: peripheral blood. All receptors come from a man aged 45 to 65 with acute or convalescent COVID-19.

The V gene is TRBV9, the J gene TRBJ2-7, with 10 bases identical to TRBD1. Germline CDR1 reads SGDLS; CDR2 reads YYNGEE. The CDR3 spans 15 residues. Unmatched junction bases numbered 5, after V lost 0 bases and J lost 5 bases. CDR3 in amino acids: CASSVALGQGDEQYF. In DNA, the CDR3 is TGTGCCAGCAGCGTAGCCCTCGGACAGGGGGACGAGCAGTACTTC.

The chain carries TRBV12-5 and TRBJ2-5, with TRBD1 matching 7 bases. V shed 0 bases and J 2 bases; nucleotides not matched to a gene: 6. The germline gives CDR1 LGHNT, CDR2 FRNRAP. The CDR3 is made up of 16 amino acids. CDR3 in DNA: TGTGCTAGTGGTTTGGTAACCGGGACAGCTCAAGAGACCCAGTACTTC. It translates to CASGLVTGTAQETQYF.

The chain recombines TRBV19 with TRBJ1-2; 7 nucleotides align to TRBD1. CDR1 and CDR2 (germline): LNHDA, SQIVND (reference sequence). Trimming at V came to 6 bases and at J to 4 bases, leaving 14 bases not matched to a gene. The CDR3 runs 16 residues. The DNA for the CDR3 is TGTGCCAGTAGCAAACAGGACAGGCGGGACCCCTATGGCTACACCTTC. It codes for CASSKQDRRDPYGYTF.

V and J are TRBV7-8 and TRBJ1-5; D call uncertain. V lost 0 bases to trimming and J lost 1 base, with 16 bases between them. This CDR3 spans 18 amino acids. Germline CDR1 reads SGHVS; CDR2 reads FQNEAQ. The DNA of the CDR3 is TGTGCCAGCAGCTTAGCTCTAGCCGGCCAGAAGAGCAATCAGCCCCAGCATTTT. It codes for CASSLALAGQKSNQPQHF.

The V call is TRBV7-6, the J call TRBJ1-4; 7 nucleotides line up with TRBD1. Germline V lookup: CDR1 SGHVS, CDR2 FNYEAQ. V lost 4 bases to trimming and J lost 12 bases; unmatched junction nucleotides: 14. There are 15 residues in the CDR3. CDR3 protein: CASSSSPYPTGELFF. Here the CDR3 DNA reads TGTGCCAGCAGCTCTAGCCCCTATCCTACAGGGGAACTGTTTTTT.

This rearrangement joins TRBV6-5 to TRBJ2-3, with 12 bases lining up with TRBD2. CDR1 is MNHEY and CDR2 is SVGAGI in the germline V gene. CDR3 length: 14 amino acids. Trimming cost V 7 bases and J 5 bases; bases outside gene matches: 4. CDR3 sequence reads: CASTSSGRVDTQYF. For the CDR3, the DNA is TGTGCCAGCACCTCTAGCGGGAGGGTAGATACGCAGTATTTT.

The chain links TRBV7-9 to TRBJ2-1; 8 bases agree with TRBD2. The CDR3 has 18 amino acids. The germline V gene encodes CDR1 SEHNR and CDR2 FQNEAQ (reference sequence). The V and J ends lost 2 bases and 0 bases, in that order; junction bases with no gene match: 9. The CDR3 reads CASSLTIASGSSYNEQFF. Here the CDR3 DNA reads TGTGCCAGCAGCTTAACGATCGCCAGCGGGAGCTCCTACAATGAGCAGTTCTTC. Drawing the rest from reference TRBV7-9 and TRBJ2-1, the complete variable domain is DTGVSQNPRHKITKRGQNVTFRCDPISEHNRLYWYRQTLGQGPEFLTYFQNEAQLEKSRLLSDRFSAERPKGSFSTLEIQRTEQGDSAMYLCASSLTIASGSSYNEQFFGPGTRLTVL.

This chain uses TRBV28 with TRBJ2-1, with TRBD2 matching 7 bases. This CDR3 comprises 15 residues. Per germline, CDR1 MDHEN and CDR2 SYDVKM. Unmatched junction bases numbered 13, after V lost 7 bases and J lost 7 bases. The CDR3 sequence: CASNFRTRIGNEQFF. The CDR3, as DNA: TGTGCCAGCAATTTCCGGACTAGGATCGGGAATGAGCAGTTCTTC.

This chain connects TRBV5-1 to TRBJ2-7; 11 positions match TRBD2. The CDR3 runs to 14 residues. Germline V gene data show CDR1 as SGHRS and CDR2 as YFSETQ. Unmatched junction bases numbered 4, after V lost 6 bases and J lost 2 bases. Here the CDR3 reads CASKTGLAAYEQYF. The CDR3 DNA reads as TGCGCCAGCAAGACGGGACTAGCGGCCTACGAGCAGTACTTC. The full variable domain, completed using reference TRBV5-1 and TRBJ2-7, is KAGVTQTPRYLIKTRGQQVTLSCSPISGHRSVSWYQQTPGQGLQFLFEYFSETQRNKGNFPGRFSGRQFSNSRSEMNVSTLELGDSALYLCASKTGLAAYEQYFGPGTRLTVT.

The genes are TRBV5-1 and TRBJ2-7, with 10 nucleotides matching TRBD1. This CDR3 spans 15 amino acids. With V trimmed by 0 bases and J by 5 bases, 5 bases remained unmatched. Germline V CDR1 and CDR2: SGHRS, YFSETQ. The CDR3 sequence: CASSLEGDRGHEQYF. DNA of the CDR3: TGCGCCAGCAGCTTGGAGGGGGACAGGGGCCACGAGCAGTACTTC.

This chain connects TRBV29-1 to TRBJ2-5, with 7 bases fitting TRBD2. CDR1 and CDR2 (germline): SQVTM, ANQGSEA. The CDR3 is 13 amino acids. Germline trimming cut 6 bases from V and 4 bases from J; bases unmatched to any gene: 8. The CDR3 reads CSVLWDYPETQYF. In DNA, the CDR3 is TGCAGCGTGTTGTGGGACTATCCAGAGACCCAGTACTTC.

The rearrangement joins TRBV3-1 (or the pseudogene TRBV3-2) to TRBJ2-5; TRBD1 matches at 7 bases. This CDR3 is 14 amino acids long. Germline CDR1 and CDR2: LGHDT and YNNKEL (reference sequence). Trimming at V came to 8 bases and at J to 10 bases, leaving 16 bases not matched to a gene. The CDR3 nucleotides are TGTGCCAGCCGAATCGGGACAGCCTCCGGTGACCAGTACTTC. This sequence encodes CASRIGTASGDQYF.

The chain uses TRBV29-1 and TRBJ2-2, with 7 bases matching TRBD1. With 2 bases clipped from V and 4 bases from J, the junction kept 4 bases outside the gene matches. CDR3 length: 14 residues. CDR1 is SQVTM, CDR2 ANQGSEA, per germline. CDR3 protein: CSVENRGRTGELFF. CDR3 DNA sequence: TGCAGCGTTGAAAACAGGGGACGCACCGGGGAGCTGTTTTTT.

The V and J genes are TRBV7-9 and TRBJ1-4; 9 nucleotides match TRBD1. Germline values: CDR1 SEHNR, CDR2 FQNEAQ (reference sequence). The CDR3 is 13 residues long. V lost 4 bases to trimming and J lost 7 bases; unmatched junction nucleotides: 1. DNA of the CDR3: TGTGCCAGCAGCTGGACAGGGGTTGAAAAACTGTTTTTT. Its protein product is CASSWTGVEKLFF.

The rearrangement uses TRBV24-1 and TRBJ2-2, with D possibly being TRBD2 (5 bases). V lost 10 bases and J 3 bases, leaving 11 bases between the germline ends. This CDR3 has 13 residues. The germline V gene encodes CDR1 KGHDR and CDR2 SFDVKD. The CDR3 region is CATQREYTGELFF. DNA of the CDR3: TGTGCCACTCAAAGGGAGTACACCGGGGAGCTGTTTTTT.

The rearrangement joins TRBV2 to TRBJ1-5; D call uncertain. Trimming shortened V by 7 bases and J by 0 bases, and 4 bases separated the two germline ends. The CDR3 is 12 residues long. Germline CDR1 and CDR2: SNHLY and FYNNEI. CDR3 sequence: CASTDSNQPQHF. CDR3 nucleotides: TGTGCCAGCACAGATAGCAATCAGCCCCAGCATTTT.

The chain recombines TRBV4-1 with TRBJ1-1; D is perhaps TRBD1 (5 bases). This CDR3 has 15 residues. Trimming took off 1 base at V and 4 bases at J, with 13 bases between the two ends. Germline V gene data show CDR1 as MGHRA and CDR2 as YSYEKL. CDR3 in DNA: TGCGCCAGCAGCCAAGGGGCAGACAGAGGCACTGAAGCTTTCTTT. This gives the protein CASSQGADRGTEAFF.

This chain uses TRBV7-8 with TRBJ2-2, with 11 nucleotides matching TRBD2. The V gene end was trimmed by 1 base and the J gene end by 3 bases; junction bases not matched to a gene: 4. Per germline, CDR1 SGHVS and CDR2 FQNEAQ. CDR3 length: 17 residues. The CDR3 region has the DNA TGTGCCAGCAGCTTAGGGTTGGGACTAGCGGACACCGGGGAGCTGTTTTTT. Translated, it gives CASSLGLGLADTGELFF.

This clone has just one count. This chain joins TRBV11-3 and TRBJ2-5; possibly TRBD2 for D (5 bases). The CDR3 runs 15 residues. CDR1 SGHNT and CDR2 YENEEA come from the germline V gene. The V and J ends lost 0 bases and 0 bases respectively, with 8 bases between them. CDR3 in DNA: TGTGCCAGCAGCTTAGAGACGGGAAACCAAGAGACCCAGTACTTC. It yields the protein CASSLETGNQETQYF.

This clone has just a few counts. This rearrangement joins TRBV5-5 to TRBJ2-7; 11 nucleotides match TRBD1. V shed 4 bases and J 0 bases; nucleotides not matched to a gene: 12. Germline CDR1 SGHKS, CDR2 YYEKEE (reference sequence). The CDR3 runs 18 residues. The CDR3 DNA follows: TGTGCCAGCAGCCATTTACCGGGACAGGGGGAGAACTCCTACGAGCAGTACTTC. Its translation: CASSHLPGQGENSYEQYF. Complete variable domain (other parts from reference TRBV5-5 and TRBJ2-7): DAGVTQSPTHLIKTRGQQVTLRCSPISGHKSVSWYQQVLGQGPQFIFQYYEKEERGRGNFPDRFSARQFPNYSSELNVNALLLGDSALYLCASSHLPGQGENSYEQYFGPGTRLTVT.

V and J are TRBV14 and TRBJ2-5, with a tentative D call TRBD2 (6 bases). The CDR3 is 16 residues long. Germline V CDR1 and CDR2: SGHDN, FVKESK. V gave up 4 bases and J gave up 5 bases, with 20 bases separating them. The CDR3 region is CASSPWLAGSRETQYF. CDR3 nucleotide sequence: TGTGCCAGCAGCCCCTGGCTGGCGGGGTCCCGTGAGACCCAGTACTTC.

CDR3 protein: CASKPQGPERGYTF. CDR3 DNA: TGTGCCAGCAAGCCCCAGGGGCCAGAGCGTGGCTACACCTTC. V usage is TRBV7-9 and J usage is TRBJ1-2; tentatively, D is TRBD1 (6 bases). The CDR3 has 14 residues. Germline-derived CDR1 and CDR2 are SEHNR and FQNEAQ (reference sequence). V shed 7 bases and J shed 7 bases, with 19 bases lying between them.

V gene TRBV30 combines with J gene TRBJ2-7; 9 bases align to TRBD1. This CDR3 has 13 amino acids. V lost 3 bases, J lost 6 bases, and 6 bases stayed unmatched. CDR1 and CDR2 from the germline V gene are GTSNPN and SVGIG (reference sequence). The CDR3 is CAWSAGQGSEQYF. The CDR3 nucleotides read TGTGCCTGGAGCGCGGGACAGGGCTCCGAGCAGTACTTC.

The CDR3 is CASSDLAGEQETQYF. CDR3 in DNA: TGTGCCAGCAGTGATCTAGCGGGAGAGCAAGAGACCCAGTACTTC. J is TRBJ2-5 and V is TRBV6-1; 10 bases match TRBD2. This CDR3 has 15 residues. Per the germline V gene, CDR1 is MNHNS and CDR2 is SASEGT. V lost 3 bases and J lost 2; bases outside the gene matches: 3.

The chain recombines TRBV29-1 with TRBJ2-3, with D perhaps matching TRBD2 (6 bases). Germline V gene lookup returns CDR1 SQVTM and CDR2 ANQGSEA. This CDR3 region has 14 residues. With 6 bases removed from V and 3 bases from J, the gap between germline ends came to 16 bases. The DNA for the CDR3 is TGCAGCGTCCCAGCCGGGACTTCAACAGATACGCAGTATTTT. This translates into CSVPAGTSTDTQYF.

This chain joins TRBV7-9 and TRBJ2-1, with unresolved D. Germline CDR1 SEHNR, CDR2 FQNEAQ (reference sequence). V was clipped by 8 bases and J by 3 bases, with 8 bases between them. The CDR3 has 12 amino acids. The CDR3 sequence: CASGPGYNEQFF. The CDR3 DNA follows: TGTGCCAGCGGCCCGGGCTACAATGAGCAGTTCTTC.

The chain recombines TRBV3-1 (or the pseudogene TRBV3-2) with TRBJ2-7, with 7 nucleotides matching TRBD2. The CDR3 runs to 15 residues. CDR1 and CDR2 from the germline V gene are LGHDT and YNNKEL (reference sequence). V lost 1 base, J lost 8 bases, and 11 bases stayed unmatched. For the CDR3, the DNA is TGTGCCAGCAGCCAAGTGCTGTGGGAGGGTACCAAGCAGTACTTC. As protein: CASSQVLWEGTKQYF.

V and J are TRBV10-2 and TRBJ2-7; the match to TRBD1 covers 8 bases. This CDR3 is 13 amino acids long. V lost 6 bases to trimming and J lost 2 bases; unmatched junction nucleotides: 3. The germline V gene has CDR1 WSHSY and CDR2 SAAADI. CDR3: CASRGTGTYEQYF. CDR3 in DNA: TGCGCCAGCAGGGGGACAGGAACCTACGAGCAGTACTTC.

A few counts support this clone. The chain is built from TRBV20-1 and TRBJ2-7; possibly TRBD1 for D (5 bases). Germline-derived CDR1 and CDR2 are DFQATT and SNEGSKA (reference sequence). The CDR3 has 12 residues. Trimming stripped 3 bases from V and 6 bases from J, with 12 bases between. The CDR3 reads CSASQGWPEQYF. The CDR3 coding sequence is TGCAGTGCTAGTCAGGGTTGGCCCGAGCAGTACTTC.

CDR3 bases: TGTGCCAGCAGCCGGACAGTCCGCTCCTACGAGCAGTACTTC. Its protein product is CASSRTVRSYEQYF. The chain links TRBV11-2 to TRBJ2-7, with a weak D call TRBD1 (6 bases). The length of the CDR3 is 14 residues. Germline loops: CDR1 SGHAT, CDR2 FQNNGV. V was pared by 5 bases and J by 0 bases, with 11 bases between.

The rearrangement joins TRBV11-2 to TRBJ1-2; D is uncertain. The length of the CDR3 is 15 residues. V lost 5 bases, J lost 3 bases, and 16 bases lay in between. Germline V lookup: CDR1 SGHAT, CDR2 FQNNGV. CDR3 amino acids: CASSDLRFRDYGYTF. The CDR3 DNA follows: TGTGCCAGCAGCGACCTCCGTTTTCGGGACTATGGCTACACCTTC.